This TCR beta chain was retrieved from a study of cytomegalovirus exposure and HLA in healthy donors. Points from the study as a whole: In a later analysis, TCR beta V- and J-gene trimming was associated with a missense DCLRE1C variant.

A note on this clone: The antigen remains unidentified.

PCR employed 60 Vbeta and 13 Jbeta primers. The method was immunoSEQ multiplex PCR; TCRdb's version includes in-frame clones alone and lacks a portion of them. There are around 140,000 clones in the sample; about four fifths occur only once, and roughly 1.1% lies in the top ten. CDR3 length: 17 amino acids. Germline CDR1 reads LNHDA; CDR2 reads SQIVND (reference sequence). V gave up 0 bases and J gave up 0 bases, with 12 bases separating them. The sequence was obtained from a male donor in good health and CMV-seronegative. The chain couples TRBV19 to TRBJ2-4; D remains unclear. Sequenced: PBMCs. The CDR3 protein is CASSIDRGTIAKNIQYF. The CDR3 DNA sequence: TGTGCCAGTAGTATAGATAGAGGAACTATAGCCAAAAACATTCAGTACTTC.